This T cell receptor beta chain was found in a study of blood T cell repertoires in COVID-19. Study-wide context: The United States, Italy and Spain were the sources of the acute and convalescent COVID-19 samples. From T cells, B-cell-depleted T cells, or PBMCs came the material, which was cDNA or gDNA.

How the authors handled the data: Reference gene primer amplification in the assay estimated nucleated cell counts. The repertoire was sequenced with immunoSEQ multiplex PCR; TCRdb's copy has only in-frame clones and lacks some. The V and J calls and the clone size are those of that table, but D and trimming were determined from the DNA. The table includes tens of thousands of clones, roughly four fifths detected once. This clone came up a few times. The CDR3 is made up of 14 amino acids. Germline CDR1 is SGHTA and CDR2 is FQGNSA. V shed 2 bases and J 3 bases; nucleotides not matched to a gene: 3. The receptor was derived from a man between 65 and 85 years old with acute or convalescent COVID-19. The V and J genes are TRBV7-2 and TRBJ1-1, with 7 bases matching TRBD1. Input material: peripheral blood. The CDR3, as DNA: TGTGCCAGCAGCTTAACAGGGGCCGACACTGAAGCTTTCTTT. It encodes CASSLTGADTEAFF. Complete variable domain (other parts from reference TRBV7-2 and TRBJ1-1): GAGVSQSPSNKVTEKGKDVELRCDPISGHTALYWYRQSLGQGLEFLIYFQGNSAPDKSGLPSDRFSAERTGGSVSTLTIQRTQQEDSAVYLCASSLTGADTEAFFGQGTRLTVV.